This T cell receptor (beta chain) was recovered during a study of shared clonotypes between healthy human individuals. Across the whole study: Three plates each covered CD4 naive and memory; CD8 naive two, CD8 memory one.

The assay was carried out at the deep level. The assay was immunoSEQ multiplex PCR, and TCRdb's table has in-frame clones only and misses some. The data hold about 2.5 million clones, with roughly 90% observed a single time. The CDR3 spans 15 residues. V lost 4 bases and J 4 bases, leaving 16 bases between the germline ends. Looked up from germline, CDR1 is MGHRA and CDR2 is YSYEKL. The donor cohort consisted entirely of Caucasian adults residing in Nashville, Tennessee. This receptor was identified in a man aged 18 to 29 in good health. Some clones in this sample may be carry-over from other donors' samples. The rearrangement uses TRBV4-1 and TRBJ1-2, with D tentatively TRBD1 (5 bases). The sample was naive CD4+ T cells from PBMCs. Subset described: CD45RA+ positively selected. In DNA, the CDR3 is TGCGCCAGCAGCCTCCCAAGAAGGGGATTCTATGGCTACACCTTC. Amino acids: CASSLPRRGFYGYTF.